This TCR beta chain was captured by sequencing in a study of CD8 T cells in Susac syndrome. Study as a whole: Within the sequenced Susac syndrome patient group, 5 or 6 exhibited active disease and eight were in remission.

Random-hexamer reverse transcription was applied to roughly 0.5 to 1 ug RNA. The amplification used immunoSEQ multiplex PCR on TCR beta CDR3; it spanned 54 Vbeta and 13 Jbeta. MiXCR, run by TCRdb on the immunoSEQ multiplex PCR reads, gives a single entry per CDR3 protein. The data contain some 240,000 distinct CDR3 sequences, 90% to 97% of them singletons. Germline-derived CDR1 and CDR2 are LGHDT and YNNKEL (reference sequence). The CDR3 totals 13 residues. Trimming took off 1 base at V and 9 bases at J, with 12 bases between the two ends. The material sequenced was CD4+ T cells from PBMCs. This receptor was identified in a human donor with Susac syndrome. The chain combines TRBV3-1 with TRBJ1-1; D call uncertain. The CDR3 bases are TGTGCCAGCAGCCAAGTTCGCAGTGGAAAAGCTTTCTTT. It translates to CASSQVRSGKAFF.